This T cell receptor (beta chain) was retrieved from a study of blood T cell repertoires in COVID-19. The CDR3 runs to 13 residues. Germline-derived CDR1 and CDR2 are SNHLY and FYNNEI. V lost 3 bases, J lost 8 bases, and 13 bases lay in between. Study processing details: It was from reference gene primer amplification that nucleated cell counts were estimated. Clones were sequenced by immunoSEQ multiplex PCR, and TCRdb holds only the in-frame ones, with some missing. V, J and clone size reflect that table, while D and trimming were determined from the DNA. The sample includes a few hundred thousand clones, more than 75% of them seen just once.

Material for sequencing was PBMCs or T cells enriched from blood (not recorded which). The sequence came from a woman between 45 and 60 years old who had recovered from COVID-19. The rearrangement links TRBV2 to TRBJ1-2, with a tentative D call TRBD1 (5 bases). The CDR3 reads CASSDRVVQGYTF. In DNA, the CDR3 is TGTGCCAGCAGTGACAGGGTCGTGCAAGGCTACACCTTC.